The 4 T cell receptor beta chains presented below share a single source sample, sequenced in a study of blood T cell repertoires in COVID-19. Clones were read by immunoSEQ multiplex PCR, and TCRdb kept only the in-frame ones, dropping some. The table has 85,000 to 90,000 clones, approximately 80% seen once. Sequenced input: peripheral blood. Receptor source: a man aged 70 or older with acute or convalescent COVID-19.

The genes are TRBV7-9 and TRBJ2-3, with D possibly TRBD1 on 5 matching bases. V gave up 1 base and J gave up 2 bases, with 16 bases separating them. There are 17 residues in the CDR3. CDR1 is SEHNR, CDR2 FQNEAQ, per germline (reference sequence). The CDR3 spells CASSLVTEQWTTDTQYF. Here the CDR3 DNA reads TGTGCCAGCAGCTTAGTGACAGAACAATGGACCACAGATACGCAGTATTTT.

The J gene is TRBJ1-5, the V gene TRBV19; 10 nucleotides line up with TRBD1. Trimming took 6 bases from V and 4 from J; bases not matched to a gene: 6. From germline, CDR1 is LNHDA and CDR2 SQIVND (reference sequence). CDR3 length: 15 amino acids. The CDR3 DNA follows: TGTGCCAGTAGCCGCGGGACAGGGGAAAATCAGCCCCAGCATTTT. Translation: CASSRGTGENQPQHF. The full variable domain, completed using reference TRBV19 and TRBJ1-5, is DGGITQSPKYLFRKEGQNVTLSCEQNLNHDAMYWYRQDPGQGLRLIYYSQIVNDFQKGDIAEGYSVSREKKESFPLTVTSAQKNPTAFYLCASSRGTGENQPQHFGDGTRLSIL.

Only one count was recorded for this clone. The rearrangement links TRBV10-1 to TRBJ2-3; TRBD1 agrees at 8 bases. CDR3 length: 14 amino acids. Germline trimming cut 7 bases from V and 4 bases from J; bases unmatched to any gene: 7. Germline CDR1 and CDR2: WNHNN and SYGVQD (reference sequence). The CDR3 nucleotides are TGCGCCAGCACGGACAGGGTGGGTGCAGATACGCAGTATTTT. Encoded protein: CASTDRVGADTQYF.

The chain couples TRBV12-3 or TRBV12-4 to TRBJ1-1, with D maybe TRBD1 (5 bases). The CDR3 runs 13 residues. V was cut by 6 bases and J by 1 base, with 9 bases left in between. The CDR3 DNA reads as TGTGCCAGCAGAACAACAGGGAACACTGAAGCTTTCTTT. Translation gives CASRTTGNTEAFF.